One sample yielded the 11 T cell receptor beta chains listed below, sequenced in a study of shared clonotypes between healthy human individuals. Generated by immunoSEQ multiplex PCR, the TCRdb table keeps only in-frame clones and is missing some. The sample includes 2 million to 2.5 million clones, 92% of them seen just once. Sample: naive CD4+ T cells from PBMCs. Subset given: CD45RA+ positively selected. These receptors were collected from a man younger than 30 in good health. Some clones in this sample may be carry-over from other donors' samples.

The chain has TRBV25-1 and TRBJ2-1; TRBD2 matches at 8 bases. CDR3 size: 16 residues. Germline CDR1 and CDR2: MGHDK and SYGVNS. After removal of 1 base from V and 6 bases from J, the junction contained 8 bases not matched to a gene. The CDR3 coding sequence is TGTGCCAGCAGTGAATTAAGGGCGGGAGGTTCCAATGAGCAGTTCTTC. This encodes CASSELRAGGSNEQFF.

The chain combines TRBV6-6 with TRBJ2-7; TRBD1 aligns across 7 bases. This CDR3 comprises 14 residues. Per germline, CDR1 MNHNY and CDR2 SVGAGI (reference sequence). Trimming took 6 bases from V and 0 from J; bases not matched to a gene: 5. DNA of the CDR3: TGTGCCAGCAGAAACAGGGGTATCTCCTACGAGCAGTACTTC. It yields the protein CASRNRGISYEQYF.

J is TRBJ2-2 and V is TRBV15, with D perhaps given as TRBD1 or TRBD2 (5 bases each). In germline, CDR1 is LNHNV, CDR2 YYDKDF (reference sequence). This CDR3 contains 16 residues. V gave up 0 bases and J gave up 4 bases, with 12 bases separating them. CDR3 amino acids: CATSRDVGVSTGELFF. Here the CDR3 DNA reads TGTGCCACCAGCAGAGATGTGGGGGTCAGCACCGGGGAGCTGTTTTTT.

In the case of this clone: Other nucleotide sequences from this sample produce the same CDR3. V and J are TRBV7-2 and TRBJ2-1; D possibly corresponds to TRBD2 (5 bases). Germline V lookup: CDR1 SGHTA, CDR2 FQGNSA. The CDR3 is 16 amino acids. Deletions cut 1 base from V and 2 bases from J, with 12 bases between. CDR3 sequence: CASSLGASGAYNEQFF. In DNA, the CDR3 is TGTGCCAGCAGCTTAGGGGCCAGCGGAGCCTACAATGAGCAGTTCTTC.

Written as DNA, the CDR3 is TGTGCCAGCAGTCGTCTGACTAGCGGGCCTTACAATGAGCAGTTCTTC. It translates to CASSRLTSGPYNEQFF. J is TRBJ2-1 and V is TRBV27; 10 bases match TRBD2. With V trimmed by 5 bases and J by 4 bases, 8 bases remained unmatched. In germline, CDR1 is MNHEY, CDR2 SMNVEV (reference sequence). The CDR3 spans 16 residues.

This clone was picked up one time. The chain links TRBV9 to TRBJ1-2; TRBD1 agrees at 8 bases. CDR3 length: 16 residues. CDR1 and CDR2 from the germline V gene are SGDLS and YYNGEE. V was pared by 3 bases and J by 0 bases, with 7 bases of the junction left unmatched. The CDR3 loop is CASSDLGQGANYGYTF. CDR3 coding DNA: TGTGCCAGCAGCGACCTCGGACAGGGAGCTAACTATGGCTACACCTTC.

The V and J genes are TRBV6-5 and TRBJ2-7, with TRBD2 identical over 8 bases. The V segment lost 2 bases and the J segment 1 base; nucleotides outside the gene matches: 4. Germline CDR1 and CDR2: MNHEY and SVGAGI. The CDR3 is 15 amino acids. The CDR3 reads CASSYGVAGSYEQYF. CDR3 DNA: TGTGCCAGCAGTTACGGGGTAGCGGGATCCTACGAGCAGTACTTC.

This clone has only one observation. The chain joins TRBV5-1 to TRBJ1-1; D not resolved. The CDR3 totals 16 residues. Trimming removed 0 bases at V and 0 bases at J, with 12 bases between. Per the germline V gene, CDR1 is SGHRS and CDR2 is YFSETQ. The CDR3 DNA reads as TGCGCCAGCAGCTTGGCGGGCAGAAATTTGAACACTGAAGCTTTCTTT. Amino acid sequence: CASSLAGRNLNTEAFF.

V usage is TRBV9 and J usage is TRBJ2-3, with 8 bases fitting TRBD2. Trimming took 0 bases from V and 5 from J; bases not matched to a gene: 11. In germline, CDR1 is SGDLS, CDR2 YYNGEE. The CDR3 sequence is 17 residues long. This CDR3 is CASSVGSPAGAGDTQYF. DNA of the CDR3: TGTGCCAGCAGCGTAGGAAGCCCAGCGGGAGCCGGAGATACGCAGTATTTT.

Worth noting for this clone: Additional DNA sequences in this sample encode the identical CDR3. The chain uses TRBV5-4 and TRBJ2-5, with D perhaps given as TRBD1 or TRBD2 (5 bases each). CDR1 is SGHNT, CDR2 YYREEE, per germline (reference sequence). The CDR3 sequence is 13 residues long. The V and J ends lost 2 bases and 3 bases respectively, with 8 bases between them. Here the CDR3 reads CASSLRGEETQYF. Written as DNA, the CDR3 is TGTGCCAGCAGCTTACGAGGGGAAGAGACCCAGTACTTC.

The gene calls are TRBV4-1 and TRBJ1-1; D not certain. Trimming removed 5 bases from V and 7 bases from J, with 8 bases in between. CDR3 size: 11 residues. Germline CDR1 MGHRA, CDR2 YSYEKL. CDR3 nucleotides: TGCGCCAGCAGCGCCCGGGGTGAAGCTTTCTTT. It is translated as CASSARGEAFF.